This T cell receptor beta chain was identified during a study of regulatory T cells in long-lasting Graves disease. Time point noted: newly diagnosed GD, antithyroid drugs for less than 3 months. PBMC-derived RNA was used for the TCR library. Study results and limitations: Persistent disease exhibited a predilection for TRBV28, TRBJ1-2 and TRBJ2-5.

This clonotype occurred many times. Its antigen remains unidentified. Germline V lookup: CDR1 DFQATT, CDR2 SNEGSKA (reference sequence). J was trimmed by 4 bases and V by 6 bases; bases with no gene match: 14. The CDR3 totals 15 residues. HTBI primers from iRepertoire and Arm-PCR of CDR3 regions yielded the TCR beta libraries. Via MiXCR, TCRdb re-called the multiplex PCR reads, giving one row per CDR3 protein. Of about 540,000 distinct CDR3 sequences detected, less than 15% appear once; the ten largest clones hold 8.5% to 10%. Separately, the same data were catalogued under a study of T cells in Graves' hyperthyroidism and ophthalmopathy.

The chain combines TRBV20-1 with TRBJ1-1, with 7 bases matching TRBD1. Sample: peripheral blood mononuclear cells (PBMCs), taken at new diagnosis, from a patient treated with antithyroid drugs. This TCR was recovered from a man in his thirties or forties with Graves disease. DNA for the CDR3: TGCAGTGCCCCCCGAGGGGGCGTGTCCAGCACTGAAGCTTTCTTT. Its translation is CSAPRGGVSSTEAFF.